The following is a TCR beta chain sequence with its context. Its antigen has not been determined. Base qualities are missing; no much larger clone stands one base away. The sample is drawn from a study of blood T cell repertoires in COVID-19 (dated by TCRdb to 2019 to 2021). Background for the entire study: The collaborator samples originated in the United States, Italy and Spain and spanned the acute and convalescent phases of COVID-19. The material from the prospective study consisted of cDNA or gDNA derived from T cells, B-cell-depleted T cells, or PBMCs. Subjects who had been exposed to COVID-19, were actively infected with it, or had recovered from it provided the deeply sampled blood TCRbeta repertoires that made up the dataset. The repertoires were released in a freely available public database intended as a resource for research on the immune response to SARS-CoV-2. Samples came from the ongoing ImmuneRACE study (first 160 participants) plus 1,254 subjects from 6 global collaborators. A de-identified subject ID, COVID-19 status, age in years and sex were almost always included in the sample metadata. HLA class I and class II types, where available, came from metadata supplied by the sample provider rather than from assay-based typing.

TCRbeta CDR3 regions were amplified from genomic DNA using the immunoSEQ Assay, a bias-controlled multiplex PCR. Under the source paper's analysis protocol: Nucleated cell counts per sample were estimated from amplification of reference gene primers within the assay. Sequence reads were collapsed and filtered to measure the absolute abundance of every unique TCRbeta CDR3 rearrangement. For each sample, productive Simpson clonality was calculated as the square root of Simpson's diversity index across productive rearrangements. In its TCRdb copy, this immuneACCESS table keeps in-frame sequences only and misses some clones. Where compared with another copy, unresolved V genes explain less than half of these, and the others have no known cause. For V, J and clone size, that table is used; D and trimming come from the DNA. Across this sample there are a few hundred thousand clones, with about 79% seen only once. Less than 15% of the sample is held by the ten biggest clonotypes.

Each collaborating institution followed its own protocols to collect whole blood in K2EDTA tubes. Collaborator samples were shipped for TCRbeta analysis as frozen whole blood, isolated PBMCs, or DNA extracted from either sample type. What the research found in general, with its limitations: The quantity of clinical and demographic metadata differed by source and by participant and was supplied without curation.

The specimen sequenced was peripheral blood. The TCR sequence derives from a human donor in a cohort sampled during active COVID-19.

The CDR3 sequence is CSVELARANTEAFF. The DNA sequence is TGCAGCGTTGAATTGGCCAGGGCGAACACTGAAGCTTTCTTT. Recombination joined TRBV29-1 with TRBJ1-1; the D gene is perhaps TRBD1, from 5 matching bases. Based on the germline V gene, the CDR1 and CDR2 sequences are SQVTM and ANQGSEA. Deletion took 2 bases off V and 1 base off J, with a span of 11 bases between the germline ends. Counted from cysteine to phenylalanine, this CDR3 has 14 amino acids. The only DNA kept is the CDR3, 42 bases in frame from the first base. Supplemented by the reference TRBV29-1 and TRBJ1-1 proteins around the CDR3, the complete variable domain is SAVISQKPSRDICQRGTSLTIQCQVDSQVTMMFWYRQQPGQSLTLIATANQGSEATYESGFVIDKFPISRPNLTFSTLTVSNMSPEDSSIYLCSVELARANTEAFFGQGTRLTVV.